Below are 18 T cell receptor beta chains sequenced from a single sample in a study of regulatory T cells in long-lasting Graves disease (dated by TCRdb to the early 2020s). In the paper's terms, the time point label means: persistent/refractory GD, antithyroid drugs over 5 years with positive TRAb. For both TCR sequencing and RNA sequencing, RNA was extracted from PBMCs using TRIzol. Library method: multiplex PCR. TCRdb records Illumina HiSeq 4000 as the sequencer. CDR3 regions were amplified by Arm-PCR with iRepertoire HTBI primers to construct TCR beta libraries. The raw public data were reprocessed by TCRdb itself: fastp quality trimming at Q25, MiXCR clonotype calling, in-frame beta chains only. A single entry per CDR3 protein holds the most common genes and DNA from its merged rows. This sample is represented by 650,000 to 850,000 distinct CDR3 sequences; around 30% of them were singletons. The ten largest account for around 42% of the sample.

Sequencing was performed on peripheral blood mononuclear cells (PBMCs), taken when the disease was refractory, from a patient treated with antithyroid drugs. Receptors originate from a female donor with Graves disease.

V is TRBV7-9 and J is TRBJ2-5; the D is unclear. Germline lookup yields CDR1 SEHNR and CDR2 FQNEAQ (reference sequence). The CDR3 spans 13 residues. V shed 3 bases and J shed 2 bases, with 7 bases lying between them. The CDR3 region is CASSLAEQETQYF. Written as DNA, the CDR3 is TGTGCCAGCAGCTTGGCGGAGCAAGAGACCCAGTACTTC.

This clonotype was recorded a few times. The J gene is TRBJ2-2, the V gene TRBV11-2; 9 nucleotides match TRBD2. The CDR3 runs 14 residues. With 5 bases clipped from V and 4 bases from J, the junction kept 2 bases outside the gene matches. The germline gives CDR1 SGHAT, CDR2 FQNNGV. Written as DNA, the CDR3 is TGTGCCAGCAGCCAGCGGGAGGTCACCGGGGAGCTGTTTTTT. Protein: CASSQREVTGELFF.

The CDR3 loop is CASSPMTGAGEKLFF. The CDR3 DNA is TGTGCCAGCTCACCAATGACTGGGGCAGGAGAAAAACTGTTTTTT. The chain uses TRBV18 and TRBJ1-4; D possibly corresponds to TRBD1 (5 bases). The germline V gene encodes CDR1 KGHSH and CDR2 LQKENI. This CDR3 spans 15 amino acids. Trimming stripped 2 bases from V and 8 bases from J, with 15 bases between.

This clonotype appeared a few times. The chain carries TRBV9 and TRBJ2-3; TRBD2 matches 8 bases. Germline V lookup: CDR1 SGDLS, CDR2 YYNGEE. The J segment lost 3 bases and the V segment lost 4 bases, leaving 4 bases of the junction unmatched. This CDR3 comprises 14 residues. This CDR3 reads CASSLSGKTDTQYF. In nucleotides, the CDR3 is TGTGCCAGCAGCCTTAGCGGGAAAACAGATACGCAGTATTTT.

This clonotype was picked up many times. J is TRBJ1-2 and V is TRBV6-2 or TRBV6-3; 7 nucleotides line up with TRBD1. This CDR3 region has 13 residues. CDR1 and CDR2 (germline): MNHEY, SVGEGT. J was trimmed by 4 bases and V by 6 bases; bases with no gene match: 5. CDR3: CASRRQGSYGYTF. The CDR3 coding sequence is TGTGCCAGCAGAAGACAGGGAAGCTATGGCTACACCTTC.

The chain couples TRBV6-1 to TRBJ2-3, with TRBD2 identical over 9 bases. V was pared by 6 bases and J by 2 bases, with 6 bases of the junction left unmatched. The CDR3 loop spans 15 amino acids. From germline, CDR1 is MNHNS and CDR2 SASEGT. The CDR3 sequence is CASRRWTSDTDTQYF. Written as DNA, the CDR3 is TGTGCCAGCAGACGCTGGACTAGCGACACAGATACGCAGTATTTT.

This chain connects TRBV27 to TRBJ2-3; TRBD2 might be the D (5 bases). This CDR3 has 14 residues. CDR1 and CDR2 (germline): MNHEY, SMNVEV (reference sequence). V lost 5 bases and J 1 base, leaving 10 bases between the germline ends. CDR3 region: CASSHGLGTDTQYF. CDR3 DNA: TGTGCCAGCAGTCATGGACTCGGCACAGATACGCAGTATTTT.

The rearrangement joins TRBV7-3 to TRBJ2-7; 7 nucleotides match TRBD1. J gave up 2 bases and V 5 bases, and 6 bases lay outside the gene matches. The CDR3 is 14 amino acids. Germline V gene sequence: CDR1 SGHTA, CDR2 FQGTGA. The DNA of the CDR3 is TGTGCCAGCAGCCTAGAGGACAGGCCCTACGAGCAGTACTTC. This sequence encodes CASSLEDRPYEQYF.

This clonotype was detected once. A clone one base away is much larger, so this may be a read error. CDR3 sequence (DNA): TGTGCCAGCAGTTTTGGTAGGGGGACCGAGACAGCTAAAGCTTTCTTT. Translating it yields CASSFGRGTETAKAFF. The chain has TRBV12-3 or TRBV12-4 and TRBJ1-1, with D tentatively TRBD1 (6 bases). V lost 3 bases and J lost 9, with 23 bases in between. This CDR3 contains 16 residues.

The rearrangement uses TRBV12-3 or TRBV12-4 and TRBJ1-1; no definite D call. With 6 bases removed from V and 2 bases from J, the gap between germline ends came to 10 bases. The CDR3 length is 13 residues. In nucleotides, the CDR3 is TGTGCCAGCAGCTTCTTGGTTAACACTGAAGCTTTCTTT. It codes for CASSFLVNTEAFF.

On this clonotype: Sequence at one end of the junction differs from germline and may be a read error. The J gene is TRBJ2-2, the V gene TRBV29-1, with 7 bases aligning to TRBD1. Germline CDR1 SQVTM, CDR2 ANQGSEA. The CDR3 has 14 amino acids. CDR3 sequence (DNA): TGCAGCGTTGAAGGACAGGGAGACACCGGGGAGCTGTCTTTT. Its translation: CSVEGQGDTGELSF.

The chain combines TRBV12-3 or TRBV12-4 with TRBJ2-7; TRBD1 matches at 7 bases. This CDR3 has 14 residues. J gave up 2 bases and V 5 bases, and 6 bases lay outside the gene matches. The CDR3 DNA sequence: TGTGCCAGCAGTATACAGGGGATCACCTACGAGCAGTACTTC. Its translation: CASSIQGITYEQYF.

V gene TRBV11-2 combines with J gene TRBJ2-3; 8 bases are a match to TRBD1. Unmatched junction bases numbered 10, after V lost 0 bases and J lost 2 bases. CDR1 and CDR2 from the germline V gene are SGHAT and FQNNGV. CDR3 length equals 18 residues. This CDR3 reads CASSLELVTGGTTDTQYF. The CDR3 DNA reads as TGTGCCAGCAGCTTAGAACTAGTCACAGGGGGAACCACAGATACGCAGTATTTT.

Regarding this clonotype: Mismatch with germline at one junction end may stem from a read error. V and J are TRBV19 and TRBJ1-5; D remains unclear. In germline, CDR1 is LNHDA, CDR2 SQIVND (reference sequence). This CDR3 comprises 15 residues. The CDR3 region is CAGSILVGSNQPQHF. CDR3 bases: TGTGCCGGTAGTATACTAGTCGGGAGCAATCAGCCCCAGCATTTT. The full variable domain, in which reference TRBV19 and TRBJ1-5 provide the parts outside the CDR3, is DGGITQSPKYLFRKEGQNVTLSCEQNLNHDAMYWYRQDPGQGLRLIYYSQIVNDFQKGDIAEGYSVSREKKESFPLTVTSAQKNPTAFYLCAGSILVGSNQPQHFGDGTRLSIL.

This chain uses TRBV7-3 with TRBJ1-1, with 7 bases matching TRBD1. In germline, CDR1 is SGHTA, CDR2 FQGTGA. V was clipped by 2 bases and J by 1 base; unmatched bases: 7. The length of the CDR3 is 16 residues. The CDR3 coding sequence is TGTGCCAGCAGCTTACTCATGACAGGGACGAACACTGAAGCTTTCTTT. It codes for CASSLLMTGTNTEAFF.

The chain recombines TRBV6-1 with TRBJ1-1; possible D gene TRBD1, 6 bases. The germline V and J ends were trimmed by 7 bases and 4 bases, with 16 bases remaining between them. Germline V CDR1 and CDR2: MNHNS, SASEGT. The CDR3 is 14 residues long. CDR3 amino acids: CASTRGAEGTEAFF. In nucleotides, the CDR3 is TGTGCCAGCACCAGGGGCGCAGAGGGCACTGAAGCTTTCTTT.

This clonotype appeared many times. The chain uses TRBV11-2 and TRBJ2-3, with 7 bases aligning to TRBD2. This CDR3 comprises 18 residues. The ends lost 1 base at V and 0 bases at J; junction bases unmatched: 10. Per germline, CDR1 SGHAT and CDR2 FQNNGV. CDR3 sequence reads: CASSLGLAELTSTDTQYF. Written as DNA, the CDR3 is TGTGCCAGCAGCTTAGGGCTAGCGGAGCTCACTAGCACAGATACGCAGTATTTT. The variable domain in full, completed from reference TRBV11-2 and TRBJ2-3, reads EAGVAQSPRYKIIEKRQSVAFWCNPISGHATLYWYQQILGQGPKLLIQFQNNGVVDDSQLPKDRFSAERLKGVDSTLKIQPAKLEDSAVYLCASSLGLAELTSTDTQYFGPGTRLTVL.

This clonotype was seen many times. This chain uses TRBV28 with TRBJ1-2; 12 bases align to TRBD1. The CDR3 sequence is 15 residues long. J lost 3 bases, V lost 3 bases, and 2 bases had no gene match. CDR1 is MDHEN, CDR2 SYDVKM, per germline. CDR3 nucleotide sequence: TGTGCCAGCAGTTTCGGGACAGGGGGCCACTATGGCTACACCTTC. Residues: CASSFGTGGHYGYTF.